These 8 T cell receptor beta chains share one sample of origin, sequenced in a study of T cells expressing NK-cell markers. Following a re-call of the 5' RACE reads, TCRdb has one entry per CDR3 protein and lacks DNA. The repertoire table contains some 450,000 distinct CDR3 sequences. Sample: blood T cells: a sorted CD56 or NKG2C T cell subset, CD4+ or CD8+ T cells, or bulk PBMC T cells (not recorded which). These receptors came from a woman aged 18 to 75 in good health.

The chain is built from TRBV6-5 and TRBJ2-3; the D call of TRBD2 rests on TCRdb alone, since no DNA is present to check it. Germline V lookup: CDR1 MNHEY, CDR2 SVGAGI. CDR3 length: 16 residues. The CDR3 here is CASSPSYSGDTDTQYF.

The chain has TRBV4-2 and TRBJ2-3; TCRdb lists TRBD1, though no DNA is available to test this call. The V gene's germline CDR1 is LGHNA and CDR2 YNFKEQ. CDR3 length: 16 amino acids. This CDR3 is CASSQERRGGGDTQYF.

The chain has TRBV5-4 and TRBJ2-1. This CDR3 has 15 amino acids. Germline V gene sequence: CDR1 SGHNT, CDR2 YYREEE (reference sequence). The CDR3 protein is CASSGSGSSYNEQFF.

This chain joins TRBV7-9 and TRBJ1-1; TCRdb gives TRBD1 as the D gene, but with no DNA this cannot be confirmed. Germline V gene sequence: CDR1 SEHNR, CDR2 FQNEAQ (reference sequence). This CDR3 has 17 amino acids. The CDR3 region is CASTPGSGAKMNTEAFF.

The V call is TRBV12-3 or TRBV12-4, the J call TRBJ2-3; the D call of TRBD2 rests on TCRdb alone, since no DNA is present to check it. The CDR3 length is 16 residues. The CDR3 is CASSSAGTRRTDTQYF.

The chain joins TRBV12-3 or TRBV12-4 to TRBJ2-7; TCRdb calls TRBD2, which cannot be checked without DNA. The CDR3 has 13 residues. CDR3 amino acids: CASSPAGIYEQYF.

CDR3 in amino acids: CASSFTSGSREQFF. The rearrangement links TRBV27 to TRBJ2-1; TCRdb's D call of TRBD2 is untestable without DNA. Germline V gene data show CDR1 as MNHEY and CDR2 as SMNVEV (reference sequence). CDR3 length equals 14 residues.

The CDR3 region is CASSLGDTHTGELFF. The J gene is TRBJ2-2, the V gene TRBV5-1; the D gene TCRdb calls, TRBD1, cannot be checked with no DNA. This CDR3 has 15 amino acids. The germline V gene encodes CDR1 SGHRS and CDR2 YFSETQ.